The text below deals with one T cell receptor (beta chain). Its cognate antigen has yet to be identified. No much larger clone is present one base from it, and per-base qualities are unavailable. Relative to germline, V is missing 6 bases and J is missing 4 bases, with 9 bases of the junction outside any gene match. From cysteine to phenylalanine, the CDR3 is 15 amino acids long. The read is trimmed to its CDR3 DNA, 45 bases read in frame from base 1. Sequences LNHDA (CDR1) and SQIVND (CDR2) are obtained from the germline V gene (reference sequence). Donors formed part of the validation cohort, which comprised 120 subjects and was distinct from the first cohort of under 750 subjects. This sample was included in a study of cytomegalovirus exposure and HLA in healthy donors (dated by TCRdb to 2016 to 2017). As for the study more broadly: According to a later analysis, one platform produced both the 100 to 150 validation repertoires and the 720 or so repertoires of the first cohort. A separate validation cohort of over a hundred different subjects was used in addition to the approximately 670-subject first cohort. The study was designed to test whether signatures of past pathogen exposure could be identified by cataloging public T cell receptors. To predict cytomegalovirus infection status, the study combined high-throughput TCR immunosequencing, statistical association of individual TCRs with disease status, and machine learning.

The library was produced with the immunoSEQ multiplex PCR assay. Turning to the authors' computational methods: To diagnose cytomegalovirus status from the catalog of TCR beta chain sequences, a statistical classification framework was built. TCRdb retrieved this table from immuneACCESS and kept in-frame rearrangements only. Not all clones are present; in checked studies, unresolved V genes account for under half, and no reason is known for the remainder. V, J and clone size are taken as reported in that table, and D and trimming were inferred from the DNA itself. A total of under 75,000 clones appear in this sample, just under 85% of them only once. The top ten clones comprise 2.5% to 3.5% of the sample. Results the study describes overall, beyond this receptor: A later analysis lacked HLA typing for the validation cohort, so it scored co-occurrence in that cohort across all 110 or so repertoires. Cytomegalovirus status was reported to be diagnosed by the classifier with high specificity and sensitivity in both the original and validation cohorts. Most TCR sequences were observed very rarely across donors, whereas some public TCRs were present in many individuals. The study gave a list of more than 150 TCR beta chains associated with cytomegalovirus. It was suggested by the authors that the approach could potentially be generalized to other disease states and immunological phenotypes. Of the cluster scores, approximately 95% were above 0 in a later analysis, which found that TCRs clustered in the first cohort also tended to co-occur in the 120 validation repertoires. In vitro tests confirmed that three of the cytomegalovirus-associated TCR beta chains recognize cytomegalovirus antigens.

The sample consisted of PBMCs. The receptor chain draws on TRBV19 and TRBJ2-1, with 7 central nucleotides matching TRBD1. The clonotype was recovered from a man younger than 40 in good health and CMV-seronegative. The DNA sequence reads TGTGCCAGTAGGGACAGGAGTGCTATTTACAATGAGCAGTTCTTC. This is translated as CASRDRSAIYNEQFF. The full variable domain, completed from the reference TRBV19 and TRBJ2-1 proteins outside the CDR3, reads DGGITQSPKYLFRKEGQNVTLSCEQNLNHDAMYWYRQDPGQGLRLIYYSQIVNDFQKGDIAEGYSVSREKKESFPLTVTSAQKNPTAFYLCASRDRSAIYNEQFFGPGTRLTVL.